This T cell receptor (beta chain) originates from a study of T cell repertoires and Cas9 in healthy adults listed by TCRdb under 2018. As for the study more broadly: Within the CD4 and CD8 compartments, SpCas9-reactive T cells were assessed for multi-effector potency, cytotoxicity and lineage determination. The study looked at preexisting T cell immunity to the Streptococcus pyogenes Cas9 nuclease (SpCas9), which is used in CRISPR gene editing. The research as a whole found: In vitro, the proliferation and function of SpCas9-reactive effector T cells were reported to be mitigated by SpCas9-reactive regulatory T cells.

The library was produced with the immunoSEQ multiplex PCR assay. TCRdb obtained this table from immuneACCESS and retained in-frame rearrangements with V and J assigned. These tables miss some clones; where compared with another copy, unresolved V genes account for less than half of the shortfall, and the remainder is unexplained. This sample comprises approximately 22,000 clones, roughly 92% of them detected only once. The top ten clones comprise more than 0.7% of the sample. On this clone: Its antigen is not yet known. No base quality values were provided; no much bigger clone lies one nucleotide off.

Healthy humans were used as donors in the study. V and J are truncated by 5 bases and 7 bases respectively, leaving an intervening sequence of 6 bases. Via the germline V gene, CDR1 is SNHLY and CDR2 FYNNEI. Measured from the cysteine to the phenylalanine, the CDR3 is 11 residues long. The only DNA kept is the CDR3, 33 bases in frame from the first base. The source material was CD4+ effector T cells (CD127+, CD25-, CD137-, CD154-) from PBMCs; culture status not recorded. This TCR was recovered from a human donor in good health. This receptor chain uses TRBV2 and TRBJ2-1, with no confidently assigned D gene. Read as DNA, the sequence is TGTGCCAGCAGTTCCGGGAATGAGCAGTTCTTC. This encodes CASSSGNEQFF.